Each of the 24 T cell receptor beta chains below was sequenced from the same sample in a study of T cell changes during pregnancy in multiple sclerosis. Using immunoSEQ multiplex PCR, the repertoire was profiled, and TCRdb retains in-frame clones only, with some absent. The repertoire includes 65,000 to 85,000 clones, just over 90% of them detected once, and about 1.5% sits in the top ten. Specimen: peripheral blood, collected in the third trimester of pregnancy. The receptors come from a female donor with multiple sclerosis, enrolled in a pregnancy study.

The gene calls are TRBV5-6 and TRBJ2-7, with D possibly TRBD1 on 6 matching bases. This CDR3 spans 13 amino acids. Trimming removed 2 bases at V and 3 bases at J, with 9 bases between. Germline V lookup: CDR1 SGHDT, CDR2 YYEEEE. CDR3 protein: CASSFGTNYEQYF. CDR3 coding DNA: TGTGCCAGCAGCTTTGGGACAAACTACGAGCAGTACTTC. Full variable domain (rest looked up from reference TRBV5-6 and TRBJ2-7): DAGVTQSPTHLIKTRGQQVTLRCSPKSGHDTVSWYQQALGQGPQFIFQYYEEEERQRGNFPDRFSGHQFPNYSSELNVNALLLGDSALYLCASSFGTNYEQYFGPGTRLTVT.

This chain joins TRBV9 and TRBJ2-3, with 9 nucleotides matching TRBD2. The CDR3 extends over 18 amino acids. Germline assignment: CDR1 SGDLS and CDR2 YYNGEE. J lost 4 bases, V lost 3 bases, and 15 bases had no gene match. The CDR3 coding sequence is TGTGCCAGCAGCGGTTCCATTAGCGGGGGCCCCCGGGCAGATACGCAGTATTTT. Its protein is CASSGSISGGPRADTQYF.

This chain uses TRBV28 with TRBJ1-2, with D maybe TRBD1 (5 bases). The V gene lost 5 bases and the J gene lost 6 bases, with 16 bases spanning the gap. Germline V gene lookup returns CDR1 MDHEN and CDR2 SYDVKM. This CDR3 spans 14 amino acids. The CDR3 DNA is TGTGCCAGCAGTCTTGTGGGGCCCACAGATGGCTACACCTTC. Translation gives CASSLVGPTDGYTF.

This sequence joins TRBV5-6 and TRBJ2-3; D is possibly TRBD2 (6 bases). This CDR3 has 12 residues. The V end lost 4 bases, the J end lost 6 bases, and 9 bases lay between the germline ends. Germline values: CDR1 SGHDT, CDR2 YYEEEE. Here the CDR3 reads CASSRRVDTQYF. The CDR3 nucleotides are TGTGCCAGCAGCCGGAGGGTGGATACGCAGTATTTT.

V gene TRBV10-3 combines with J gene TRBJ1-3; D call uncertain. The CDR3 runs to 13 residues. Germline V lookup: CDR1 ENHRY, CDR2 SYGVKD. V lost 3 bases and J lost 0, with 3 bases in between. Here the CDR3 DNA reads TGTGCCATCAGTGAATACTCTGGAAACACCATATATTTT. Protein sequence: CAISEYSGNTIYF.

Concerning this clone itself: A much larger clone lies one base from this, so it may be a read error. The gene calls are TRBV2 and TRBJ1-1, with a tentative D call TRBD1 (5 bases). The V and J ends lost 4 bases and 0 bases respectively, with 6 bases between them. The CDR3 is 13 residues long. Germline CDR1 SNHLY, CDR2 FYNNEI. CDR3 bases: TGTGCCAGCAGTGGACAGTTGAACACTGAAGCTTTCTTT. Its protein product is CASSGQLNTEAFF.

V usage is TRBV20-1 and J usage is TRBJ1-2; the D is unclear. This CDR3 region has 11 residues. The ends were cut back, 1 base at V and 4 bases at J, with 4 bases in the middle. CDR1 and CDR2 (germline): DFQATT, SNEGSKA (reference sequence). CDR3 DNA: TGCAGTGCTAGAGGGCCCTATGGCTACACCTTC. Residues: CSARGPYGYTF.

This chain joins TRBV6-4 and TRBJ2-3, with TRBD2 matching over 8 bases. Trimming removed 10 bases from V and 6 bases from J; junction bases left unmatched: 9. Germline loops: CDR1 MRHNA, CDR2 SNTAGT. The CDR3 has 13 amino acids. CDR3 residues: CATPGGACDTQYF. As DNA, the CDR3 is TGTGCCACCCCGGGGGGGGCCTGCGATACGCAGTATTTT.

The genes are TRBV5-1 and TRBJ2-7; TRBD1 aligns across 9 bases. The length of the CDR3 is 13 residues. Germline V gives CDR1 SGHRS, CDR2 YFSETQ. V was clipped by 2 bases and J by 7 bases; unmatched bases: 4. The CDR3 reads CASSLQGAREQYF. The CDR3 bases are TGCGCCAGCAGCTTACAGGGGGCGAGGGAGCAGTACTTC.

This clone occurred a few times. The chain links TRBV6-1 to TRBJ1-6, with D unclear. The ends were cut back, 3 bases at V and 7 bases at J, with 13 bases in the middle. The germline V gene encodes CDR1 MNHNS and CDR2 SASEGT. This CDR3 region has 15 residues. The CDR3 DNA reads TGTGCCAGCAGTGAGTCACCGGGTGACAATTCACCCCTCCACTTT. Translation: CASSESPGDNSPLHF.

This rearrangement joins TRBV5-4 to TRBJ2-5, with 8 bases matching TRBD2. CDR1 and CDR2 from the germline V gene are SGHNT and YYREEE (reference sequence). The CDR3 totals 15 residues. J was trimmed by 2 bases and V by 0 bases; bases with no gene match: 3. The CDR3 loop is CASSLVGLDQETQYF. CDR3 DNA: TGTGCCAGCAGCTTGGTGGGACTAGATCAAGAGACCCAGTACTTC.

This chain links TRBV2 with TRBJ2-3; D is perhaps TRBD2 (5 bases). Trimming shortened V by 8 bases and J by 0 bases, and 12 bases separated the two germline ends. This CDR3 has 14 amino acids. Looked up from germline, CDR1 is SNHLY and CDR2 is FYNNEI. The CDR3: CASGPRESTDTQYF. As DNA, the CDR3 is TGTGCCAGCGGACCCCGGGAAAGCACAGATACGCAGTATTTT.

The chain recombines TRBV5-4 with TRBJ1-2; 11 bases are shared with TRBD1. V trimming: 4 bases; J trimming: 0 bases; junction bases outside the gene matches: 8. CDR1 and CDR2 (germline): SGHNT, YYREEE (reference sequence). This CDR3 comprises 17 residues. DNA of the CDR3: TGTGCCAGCAGCCGTAGGACAGGGGGCCTAGCTAACTATGGCTACACCTTC. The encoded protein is CASSRRTGGLANYGYTF.

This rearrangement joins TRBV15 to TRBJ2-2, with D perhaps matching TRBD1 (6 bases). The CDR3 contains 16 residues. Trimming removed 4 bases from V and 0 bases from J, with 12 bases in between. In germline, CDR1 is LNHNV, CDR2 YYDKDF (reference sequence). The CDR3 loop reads CATSTYRESNTGELFF. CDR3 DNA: TGTGCCACCAGCACCTACAGGGAGTCGAACACCGGGGAGCTGTTTTTT. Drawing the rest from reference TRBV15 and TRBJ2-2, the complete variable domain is DAMVIQNPRYQVTQFGKPVTLSCSQTLNHNVMYWYQQKSSQAPKLLFHYYDKDFNNEADTPDNFQSRRPNTSFCFLDIRSPGLGDTAMYLCATSTYRESNTGELFFGEGSRLTVL.

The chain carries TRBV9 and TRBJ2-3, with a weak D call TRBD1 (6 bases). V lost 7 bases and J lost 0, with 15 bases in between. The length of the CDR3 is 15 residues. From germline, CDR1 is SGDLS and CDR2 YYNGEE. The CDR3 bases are TGTGCCAGCGATAAACAGGGCTTTAGCACAGATACGCAGTATTTT. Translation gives CASDKQGFSTDTQYF.

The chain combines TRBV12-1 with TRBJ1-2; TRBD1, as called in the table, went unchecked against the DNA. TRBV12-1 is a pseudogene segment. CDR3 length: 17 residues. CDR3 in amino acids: CASSSSRQGPDYYGYTF. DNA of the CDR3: TGTGCCAGCAGCTCATCTCGACAGGGGCCTGACTACTATGGCTACACCTTC.

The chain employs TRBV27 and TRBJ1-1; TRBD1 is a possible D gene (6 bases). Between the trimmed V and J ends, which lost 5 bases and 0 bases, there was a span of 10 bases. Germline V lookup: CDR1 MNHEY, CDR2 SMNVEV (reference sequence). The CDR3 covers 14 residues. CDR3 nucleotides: TGTGCCAGCAGTCGACAGGCAATGAACACTGAAGCTTTCTTT. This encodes CASSRQAMNTEAFF.

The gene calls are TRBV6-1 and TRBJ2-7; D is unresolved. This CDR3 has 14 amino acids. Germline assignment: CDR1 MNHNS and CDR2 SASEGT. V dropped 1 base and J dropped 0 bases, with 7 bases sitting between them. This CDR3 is CASSEDQDSYEQYF. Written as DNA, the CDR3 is TGTGCCAGCAGTGAAGATCAGGACTCCTACGAGCAGTACTTC.

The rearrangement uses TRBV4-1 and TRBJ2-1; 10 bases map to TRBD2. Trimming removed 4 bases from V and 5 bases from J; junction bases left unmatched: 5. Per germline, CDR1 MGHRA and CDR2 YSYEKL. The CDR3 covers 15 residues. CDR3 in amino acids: CASSRAGGPDNEQFF. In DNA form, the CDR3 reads TGCGCCAGCAGCCGAGCGGGGGGGCCTGACAATGAGCAGTTCTTC.

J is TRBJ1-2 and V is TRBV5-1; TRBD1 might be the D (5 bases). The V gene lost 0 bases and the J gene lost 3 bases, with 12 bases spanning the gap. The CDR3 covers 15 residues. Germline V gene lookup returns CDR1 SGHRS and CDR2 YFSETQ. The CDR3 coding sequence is TGCGCCAGCAGCTTGGGCGCAGGGAAGGACTATGGCTACACCTTC. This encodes CASSLGAGKDYGYTF.

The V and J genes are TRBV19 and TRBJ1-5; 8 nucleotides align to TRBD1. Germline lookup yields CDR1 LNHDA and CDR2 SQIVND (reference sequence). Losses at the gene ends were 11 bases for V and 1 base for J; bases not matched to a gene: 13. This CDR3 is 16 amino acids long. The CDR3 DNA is TGTGCCCCCCGAGACAGGGGCACTGAAAGCAATCAGCCCCAGCATTTT. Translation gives CAPRDRGTESNQPQHF.

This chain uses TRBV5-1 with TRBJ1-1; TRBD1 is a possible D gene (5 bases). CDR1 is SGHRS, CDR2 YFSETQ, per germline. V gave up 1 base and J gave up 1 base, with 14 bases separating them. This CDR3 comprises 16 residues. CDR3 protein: CASSLSPLGQNTEAFF. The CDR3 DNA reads TGCGCCAGCAGCTTGTCTCCGCTAGGACAGAACACTGAAGCTTTCTTT.

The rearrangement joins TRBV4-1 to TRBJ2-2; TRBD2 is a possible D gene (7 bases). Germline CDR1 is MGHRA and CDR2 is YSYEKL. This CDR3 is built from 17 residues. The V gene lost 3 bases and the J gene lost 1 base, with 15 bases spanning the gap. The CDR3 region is CASSHPGGGGNTGELFF. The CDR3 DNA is TGCGCCAGCAGCCACCCGGGGGGCGGGGGGAACACCGGGGAGCTGTTTTTT.

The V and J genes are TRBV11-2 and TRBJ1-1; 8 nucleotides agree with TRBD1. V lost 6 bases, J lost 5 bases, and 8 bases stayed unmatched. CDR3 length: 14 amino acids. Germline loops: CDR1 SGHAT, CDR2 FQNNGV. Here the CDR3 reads CASRLGTGETEAFF. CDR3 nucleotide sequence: TGTGCCAGCAGGCTCGGGACAGGAGAAACTGAAGCTTTCTTT.